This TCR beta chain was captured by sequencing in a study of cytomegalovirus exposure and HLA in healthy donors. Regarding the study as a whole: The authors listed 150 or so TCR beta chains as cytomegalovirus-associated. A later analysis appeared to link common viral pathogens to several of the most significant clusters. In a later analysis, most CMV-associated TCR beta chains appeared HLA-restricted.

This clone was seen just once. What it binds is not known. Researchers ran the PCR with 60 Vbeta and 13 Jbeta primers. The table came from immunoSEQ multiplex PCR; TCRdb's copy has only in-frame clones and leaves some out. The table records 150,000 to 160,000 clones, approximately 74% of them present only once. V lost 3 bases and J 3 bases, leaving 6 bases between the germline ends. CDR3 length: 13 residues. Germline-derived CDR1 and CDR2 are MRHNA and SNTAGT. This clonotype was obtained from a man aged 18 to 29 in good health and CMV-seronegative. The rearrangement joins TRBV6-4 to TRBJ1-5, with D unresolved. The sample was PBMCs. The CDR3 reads CASSEQVNQPQHF. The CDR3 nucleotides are TGTGCCAGCAGTGAGCAGGTCAATCAGCCCCAGCATTTT.